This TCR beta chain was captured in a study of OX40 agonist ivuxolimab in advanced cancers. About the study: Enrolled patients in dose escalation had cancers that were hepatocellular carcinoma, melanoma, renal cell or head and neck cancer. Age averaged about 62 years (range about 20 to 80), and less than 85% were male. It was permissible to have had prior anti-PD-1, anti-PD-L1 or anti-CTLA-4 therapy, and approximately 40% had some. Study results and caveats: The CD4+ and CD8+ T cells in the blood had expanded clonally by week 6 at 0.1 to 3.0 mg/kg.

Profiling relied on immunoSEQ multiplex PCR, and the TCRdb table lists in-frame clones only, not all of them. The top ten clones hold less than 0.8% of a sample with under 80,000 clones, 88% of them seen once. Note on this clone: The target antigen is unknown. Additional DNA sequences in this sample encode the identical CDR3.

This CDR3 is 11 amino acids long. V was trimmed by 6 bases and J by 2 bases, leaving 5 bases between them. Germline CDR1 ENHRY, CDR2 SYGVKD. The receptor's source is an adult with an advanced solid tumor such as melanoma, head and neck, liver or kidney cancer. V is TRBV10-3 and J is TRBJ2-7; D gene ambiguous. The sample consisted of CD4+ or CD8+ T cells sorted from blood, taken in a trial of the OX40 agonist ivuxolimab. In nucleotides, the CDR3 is TGTGCCATCAGGCAAACCTACGAGCAGTACTTC. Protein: CAIRQTYEQYF.